A single sample is the source of the 19 T cell receptor beta chains below, sequenced in a study of T cells in Graves' hyperthyroidism and ophthalmopathy (dated by TCRdb to about 2019). Library prep was done by multiplex PCR. The run used an Illumina HiSeq 2000. Amplification of TCR beta CDR3 regions was carried out from RNA transcripts. A first-round RT-PCR of the TCR CDR3 used the HTBI primer set with the Qiagen OneStep RT-PCR kit. TCRdb took the public reads, trimmed them with fastp at Q25, ran MiXCR for clone calling and kept in-frame beta chains. CDR3 protein duplicates are merged, each entry listing the most common genes and DNA. The sample has about 680,000 distinct CDR3 sequences on record, 30% to 40% of them singletons. The ten largest make up roughly 30% of the sample. Input material: blood. The receptors derive from a woman in her thirties or forties with Graves' hyperthyroidism.

The chain recombines TRBV6-5 with TRBJ1-1; D call uncertain. Germline CDR1 reads MNHEY; CDR2 reads SVGAGI. Deletions cut 10 bases from V and 5 bases from J, with 17 bases between. The CDR3 is 13 residues long. As DNA, the CDR3 is TGTGCCACCACGGACCCCAAGTGGACTGAAGCTTTCTTT. Translated, it gives CATTDPKWTEAFF.

This clonotype has only a few counts. The CDR3 nucleotides are TGTGCCAGCAGCTTGGCGGGACAGGGATATTACGAGCAGTACTTC. The encoded protein is CASSLAGQGYYEQYF. J is TRBJ2-7 and V is TRBV5-6, with 9 bases identical to TRBD1. CDR3 length: 15 residues. Germline CDR1 is SGHDT and CDR2 is YYEEEE. V was clipped by 0 bases and J by 4 bases; unmatched bases: 5.

This clonotype was counted between two and nine times. V usage is TRBV6-5 and J usage is TRBJ1-5, with D tentatively TRBD1 (6 bases). This CDR3 is 14 amino acids long. Trimming cost V 4 bases and J 11 bases, with 18 bases left between them. Looked up from germline, CDR1 is MNHEY and CDR2 is SVGAGI. The CDR3 coding sequence is TGTGCCAGCAGTTCCTCGGACAGTGAGGGGACCCAGCATTTT. Protein: CASSSSDSEGTQHF.

This clonotype was picked up many times. V usage is TRBV7-2 and J usage is TRBJ1-2, with TRBD1 as a possible D gene (5 bases). Germline V gives CDR1 SGHTA, CDR2 FQGNSA. The CDR3 runs to 14 residues. V lost 1 base to trimming and J lost 3 bases, with 9 bases between them. The CDR3 sequence: CASSLVGTYYGYTF. The CDR3 nucleotides read TGTGCCAGCAGCTTAGTCGGGACCTACTATGGCTACACCTTC.

This clonotype was detected many times. The chain uses TRBV7-2 and TRBJ2-7; 11 bases align to TRBD2. The CDR3 is made up of 16 amino acids. Germline trimming cut 1 base from V and 2 bases from J; bases unmatched to any gene: 4. CDR1 is SGHTA, CDR2 FQGNSA, per germline. The CDR3 bases are TGTGCCAGCAGCTTAGTAACTAGCGGGGGAGCCTACGAGCAGTACTTC. Its protein product is CASSLVTSGGAYEQYF.

The gene calls are TRBV7-9 and TRBJ1-6, with TRBD1 matching 7 bases. The CDR3 is 17 amino acids. Looked up from germline, CDR1 is SEHNR and CDR2 is FQNEAQ (reference sequence). With V trimmed by 5 bases and J by 8 bases, 15 bases remained unmatched. The DNA for the CDR3 is TGTGCCAGCAGCCAATCAGGGGGATCGTCGATTGATTCACCCCTCCACTTT. Its protein product is CASSQSGGSSIDSPLHF.

This clonotype has ten or more counts. The J gene is TRBJ1-1, the V gene TRBV12-3 or TRBV12-4, with a weak D call TRBD1 (5 bases). This CDR3 spans 12 amino acids. The ends were cut back, 5 bases at V and 4 bases at J, with 8 bases in the middle. CDR3: CASSGHLTEAFF. In DNA form, the CDR3 reads TGTGCCAGCAGTGGACACCTCACTGAAGCTTTCTTT.

This sequence joins TRBV15 and TRBJ2-3; D perhaps matches TRBD2 (5 bases). The ends were cut back, 1 base at V and 1 base at J, with 12 bases in the middle. There are 16 residues in the CDR3. From germline, CDR1 is LNHNV and CDR2 YYDKDF (reference sequence). The CDR3 loop is CATSRARGSGTDTQYF. CDR3 DNA: TGTGCCACCAGCAGAGCGCGAGGTAGCGGCACAGATACGCAGTATTTT.

This clonotype was observed at least ten times. The chain joins TRBV19 to TRBJ1-5; 8 bases match TRBD1. The V and J ends lost 6 bases and 0 bases, in that order; junction bases with no gene match: 4. This CDR3 region has 15 residues. Germline V CDR1 and CDR2: LNHDA, SQIVND (reference sequence). This CDR3 is CASSVDRGSNQPQHF. The CDR3 DNA sequence: TGTGCCAGTAGCGTCGACAGGGGTAGCAATCAGCCCCAGCATTTT.

There are many counts of this clonotype. This chain links TRBV19 with TRBJ1-4, with unresolved D. CDR1 and CDR2 from the germline V gene are LNHDA and SQIVND (reference sequence). V dropped 9 bases and J dropped 4 bases, with 12 bases sitting between them. This CDR3 contains 13 residues. The CDR3 spells CASRTGINEKLFF. CDR3 DNA: TGTGCCAGCCGGACGGGTATTAATGAAAAACTGTTTTTT.

This clonotype was observed a handful of times. CDR3 sequence: CASSFSFGTGEDQPQHF. DNA for the CDR3: TGTGCCAGCAGCTTTTCGTTTGGGACAGGGGAGGATCAGCCCCAGCATTTT. J is TRBJ1-5 and V is TRBV5-4; TRBD1 matches 10 bases. The trim removed 2 bases at V and 5 bases at J, leaving 10 bases unmatched. The CDR3 runs to 17 residues. Germline V gene data show CDR1 as SGHNT and CDR2 as YYREEE (reference sequence).

As for this clonotype: The conserved phenylalanine or tryptophan is not found at the CDR3 terminus, so this likely reflects a read error. The chain is built from TRBV20-1 and TRBJ1-1; a weak D match, TRBD1 (5 bases). CDR3 length: 19 residues. The V gene's germline CDR1 is DFQATT and CDR2 SNEGSKA (reference sequence). The V and J ends lost 4 bases and 4 bases respectively, with 31 bases between them. Here the CDR3 DNA reads TGCAGTGCTACCTGGGACCCGGAGGTAGGATCGGCTTGGAGCACTGAAGCTTTCCTT. Protein sequence: CSATWDPEVGSAWSTEAFL.

V and J are TRBV5-8 and TRBJ2-7; D ambiguous. The CDR3 runs 12 residues. Germline CDR1 and CDR2: SGHTS and YDEGEE. V lost 2 bases and J lost 6, with 9 bases in between. DNA of the CDR3: TGTGCCAGCAGCTTAGTCCATCGCGAGCAGTACTTC. Its translation: CASSLVHREQYF.

About this clonotype itself: The junction departs from germline at one end; a sequencing error may be responsible. The J gene is TRBJ1-4, the V gene TRBV11-2; D is ambiguous. The CDR3 has 14 residues. Germline CDR1 SGHAT, CDR2 FQNNGV. This chain's CDR3 is CAGSLELGMGKLFF. The CDR3 region has the DNA TGTGCCGGCAGCTTAGAACTGGGGATGGGAAAACTGTTTTTT.

About this clonotype itself: A much larger clone lies one base from this, so it may be a read error. The chain has TRBV7-9 and TRBJ1-5, with D uncertain. The CDR3 is 14 amino acids. The germline V and J ends were trimmed by 1 base and 5 bases, with 9 bases remaining between them. Germline-derived CDR1 and CDR2 are SEHNR and FQNEAQ (reference sequence). For the CDR3, the DNA is TGTGCCAGCAGCTTAGGTAGGGTTGATCAGCCCCAGCATTTT. This translates into CASSLGRVDQPQHF. Filled out from reference TRBV7-9 and TRBJ1-5, the complete variable domain reads DTGVSQNPRHKITKRGQNVTFRCDPISEHNRLYWYRQTLGQGPEFLTYFQNEAQLEKSRLLSDRFSAERPKGSFSTLEIQRTEQGDSAMYLCASSLGRVDQPQHFGDGTRLSIL.

This clonotype appeared many times. The V call is TRBV10-3, the J call TRBJ1-2; 7 bases map to TRBD1. The CDR3 extends over 15 amino acids. Per the germline V gene, CDR1 is ENHRY and CDR2 is SYGVKD. Losses at the gene ends were 3 bases for V and 3 bases for J; bases not matched to a gene: 7. The CDR3 protein is CAISDHTQGDYGYTF. As DNA, the CDR3 is TGTGCCATCAGTGATCACACTCAGGGGGACTATGGCTACACCTTC.

The chain has TRBV28 and TRBJ1-1; D unresolved. The length of the CDR3 is 12 residues. The ends were cut back, 2 bases at V and 6 bases at J, with 7 bases in the middle. Germline V gene sequence: CDR1 MDHEN, CDR2 SYDVKM. The CDR3 bases are TGTGCCAGCAGTTTAGACAATTCTGAAGCTTTCTTT. This encodes CASSLDNSEAFF.

CDR3 sequence (DNA): TGCGCCAGCAGCCAAGAATGGGCAGGGTTCTATGGCTACACCTTC. This gives the protein CASSQEWAGFYGYTF. This chain links TRBV4-3 with TRBJ1-2, with a tentative D call TRBD1 (5 bases). The CDR3 loop spans 15 amino acids. V was pared by 0 bases and J by 4 bases, with 12 bases between. The germline V gene encodes CDR1 LGHNA and CDR2 YSLEER.

This clonotype was seen only a few times. The rearrangement uses TRBV7-9 and TRBJ1-1; TRBD1 is a possible D gene (5 bases). In germline, CDR1 is SEHNR, CDR2 FQNEAQ (reference sequence). The CDR3 has 15 residues. V gave up 4 bases and J gave up 4 bases, with 16 bases separating them. CDR3 loop: CASSSGPLGSTEAFF. For the CDR3, the DNA is TGTGCCAGCAGCTCGGGACCCCTGGGTAGCACTGAAGCTTTCTTT.